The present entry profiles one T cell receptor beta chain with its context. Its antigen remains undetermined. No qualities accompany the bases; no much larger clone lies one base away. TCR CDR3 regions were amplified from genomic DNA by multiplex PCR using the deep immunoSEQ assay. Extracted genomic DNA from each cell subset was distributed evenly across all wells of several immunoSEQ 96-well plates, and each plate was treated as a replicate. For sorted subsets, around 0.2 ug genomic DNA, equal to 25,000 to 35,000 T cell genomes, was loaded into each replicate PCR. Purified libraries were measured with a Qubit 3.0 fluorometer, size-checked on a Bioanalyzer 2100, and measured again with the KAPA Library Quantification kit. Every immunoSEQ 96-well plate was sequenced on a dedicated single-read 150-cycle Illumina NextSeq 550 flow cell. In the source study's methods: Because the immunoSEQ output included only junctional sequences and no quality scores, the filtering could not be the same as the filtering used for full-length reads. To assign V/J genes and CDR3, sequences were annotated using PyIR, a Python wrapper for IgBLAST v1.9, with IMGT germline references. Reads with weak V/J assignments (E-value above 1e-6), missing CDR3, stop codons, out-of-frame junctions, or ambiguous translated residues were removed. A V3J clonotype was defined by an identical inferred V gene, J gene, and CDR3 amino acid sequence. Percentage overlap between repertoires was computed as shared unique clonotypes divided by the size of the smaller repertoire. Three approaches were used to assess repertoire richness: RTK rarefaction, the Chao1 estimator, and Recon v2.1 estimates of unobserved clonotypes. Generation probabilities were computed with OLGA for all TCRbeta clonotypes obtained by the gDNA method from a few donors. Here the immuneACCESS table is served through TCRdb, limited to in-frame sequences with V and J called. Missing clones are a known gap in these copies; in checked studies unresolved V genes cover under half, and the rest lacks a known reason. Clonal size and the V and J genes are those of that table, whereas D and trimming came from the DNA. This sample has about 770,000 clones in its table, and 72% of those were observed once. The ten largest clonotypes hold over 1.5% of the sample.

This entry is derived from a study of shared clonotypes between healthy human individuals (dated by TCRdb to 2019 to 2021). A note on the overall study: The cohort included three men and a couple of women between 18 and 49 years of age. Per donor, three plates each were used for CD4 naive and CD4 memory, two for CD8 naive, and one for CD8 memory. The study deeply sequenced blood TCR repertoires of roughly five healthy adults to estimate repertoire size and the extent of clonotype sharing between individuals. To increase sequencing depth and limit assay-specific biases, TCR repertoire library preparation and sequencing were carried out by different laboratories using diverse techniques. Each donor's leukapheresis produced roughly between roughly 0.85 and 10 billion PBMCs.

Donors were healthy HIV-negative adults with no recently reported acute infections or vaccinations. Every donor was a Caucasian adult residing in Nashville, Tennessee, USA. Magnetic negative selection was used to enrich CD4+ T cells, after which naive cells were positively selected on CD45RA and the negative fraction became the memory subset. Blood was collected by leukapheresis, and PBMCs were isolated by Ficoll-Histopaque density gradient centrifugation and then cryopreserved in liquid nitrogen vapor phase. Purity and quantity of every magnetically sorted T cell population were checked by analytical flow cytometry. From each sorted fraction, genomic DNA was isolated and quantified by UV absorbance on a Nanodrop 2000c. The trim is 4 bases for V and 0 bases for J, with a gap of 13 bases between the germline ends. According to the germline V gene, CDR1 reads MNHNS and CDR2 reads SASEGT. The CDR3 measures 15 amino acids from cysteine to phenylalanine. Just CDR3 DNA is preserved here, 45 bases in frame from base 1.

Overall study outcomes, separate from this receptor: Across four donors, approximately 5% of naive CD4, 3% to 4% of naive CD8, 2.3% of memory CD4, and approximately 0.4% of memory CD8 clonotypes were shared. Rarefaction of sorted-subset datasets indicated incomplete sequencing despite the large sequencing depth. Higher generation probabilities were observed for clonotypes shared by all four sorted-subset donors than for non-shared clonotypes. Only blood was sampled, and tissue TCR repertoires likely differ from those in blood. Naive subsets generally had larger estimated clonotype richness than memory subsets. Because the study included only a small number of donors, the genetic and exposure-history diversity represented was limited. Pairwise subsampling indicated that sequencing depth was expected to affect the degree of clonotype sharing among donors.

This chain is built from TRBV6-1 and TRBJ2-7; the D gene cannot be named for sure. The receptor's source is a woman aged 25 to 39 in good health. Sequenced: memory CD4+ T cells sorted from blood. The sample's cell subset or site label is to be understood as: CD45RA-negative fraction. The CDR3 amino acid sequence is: CASSVTTLSSYEQYF. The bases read TGTGCCAGCAGTGTTACGACACTTAGCTCCTACGAGCAGTACTTC.